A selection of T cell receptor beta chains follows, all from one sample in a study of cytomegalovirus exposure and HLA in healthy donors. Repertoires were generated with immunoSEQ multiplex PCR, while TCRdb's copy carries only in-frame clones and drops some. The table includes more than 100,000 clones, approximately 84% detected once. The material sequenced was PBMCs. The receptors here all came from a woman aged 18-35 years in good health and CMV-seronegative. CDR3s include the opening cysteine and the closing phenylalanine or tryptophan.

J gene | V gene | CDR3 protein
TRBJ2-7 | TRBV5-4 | CASSRDSYEQYF
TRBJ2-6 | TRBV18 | CASSPPGYSGANVLTF
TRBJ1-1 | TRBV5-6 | CASSVTGTEAFF
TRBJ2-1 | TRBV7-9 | CASSLRTVIEQFF
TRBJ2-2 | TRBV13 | CASSLRQTGELFF
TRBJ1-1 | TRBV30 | CAWKQGTWEEAFF
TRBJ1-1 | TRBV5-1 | CASSASGGSTEAFF
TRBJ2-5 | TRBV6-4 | CASGDTLQETQYF
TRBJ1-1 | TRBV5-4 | CASSLTGFTEAFF
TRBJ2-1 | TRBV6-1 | CASSEMQRDEQFF
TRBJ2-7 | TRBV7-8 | CASSLLTLADRFREQYF
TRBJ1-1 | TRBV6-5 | CASINRVRVTEAFF
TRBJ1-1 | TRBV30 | CACRRGGGTEAFF
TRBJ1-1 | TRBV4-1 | CASSQEPGGFMNTEAFF
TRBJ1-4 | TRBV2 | CASSEGGQGRGKLFF
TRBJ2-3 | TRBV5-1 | CASSLAVKGDTQYF
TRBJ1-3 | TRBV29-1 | CSVEGGDSGNTIYF
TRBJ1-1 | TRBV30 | CAWSPTKVTKAFF
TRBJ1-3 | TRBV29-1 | CSVEDQGDSGNTIYF
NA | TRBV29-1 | CSVAGTGRTSGRSYEQYF
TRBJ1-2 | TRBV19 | CATLIEPGQSANYGYTF
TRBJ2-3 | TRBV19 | CASSMLSGADTQYF